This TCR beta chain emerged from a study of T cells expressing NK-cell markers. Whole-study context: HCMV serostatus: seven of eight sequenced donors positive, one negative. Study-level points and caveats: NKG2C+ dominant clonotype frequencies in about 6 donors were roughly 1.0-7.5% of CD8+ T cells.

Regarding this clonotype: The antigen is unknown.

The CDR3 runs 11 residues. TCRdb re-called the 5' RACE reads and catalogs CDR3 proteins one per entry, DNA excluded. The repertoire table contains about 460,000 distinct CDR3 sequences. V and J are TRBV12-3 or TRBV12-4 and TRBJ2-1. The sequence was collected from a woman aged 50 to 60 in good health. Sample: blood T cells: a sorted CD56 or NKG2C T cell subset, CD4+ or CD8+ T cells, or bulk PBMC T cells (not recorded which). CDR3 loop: CASRASAGQFF.